This T cell receptor (beta chain) came from a study of graft-versus-host responses after intestinal transplantation. Study as a whole: Uniformly, recipients were administered anti-thymocyte globulin induction with subsequent tacrolimus and steroids for about 3 years.

Study-level findings and limits: Graft-donor T cell macrochimerism coincided with high graft-versus-host to host-versus-graft clonal ratios in allografts.

Produced via immunoSEQ multiplex PCR; TCRdb's table is partial and in-frame only. The sample contains 80,000 or so clones, about 92% of which appear only once. Comment on this clone: As yet, its antigen is unknown.

CDR1 and CDR2 (germline): LNHNV, YYDKDF (reference sequence). V lost 0 bases, J lost 3 bases, and 11 bases lay in between. The CDR3 is 15 amino acids. The sequencing here drew on PBMCs, taken 98 days after intestinal transplantation. The chain uses TRBV15 and TRBJ1-2, with D possibly TRBD1 on 5 matching bases. The TCR originated in a human patient who received an intestinal transplant, so some T cells may come from the graft donor. For the CDR3, the DNA is TGTGCCACCAGCAGAGACGGGGGATCTTACTATGGCTACACCTTC. Its translation: CATSRDGGSYYGYTF.